The present TCR beta chain was sequenced within a study of Tregs in tolerant kidney transplant recipients (dated by TCRdb to about 2019). In terms of the full investigation: The study applied TCRbeta sequencing to find donor-specific regulatory T cells before combined kidney and bone marrow transplantation and then followed those same cells after transplant. What the work shows at the level of the full study, not this receptor alone: For some patients, the PCR primers changed as time went on, which meant samples from those patients could not be compared with one another at the nucleotide level. Biological reproducibility was not examined directly, but technical replication error appeared to be minimal. The study was constrained by small patient numbers, and validation of the findings is required in larger populations and under other immunosuppression protocols. Donor-specific Treg expansion exceeded global Treg expansion in tolerant patients, suggesting antigen-driven rather than nonspecific expansion. Expanding Tregs with activated donor B cells appeared to identify the most biologically relevant and donor-specific TCRbeta repertoire.

Transplants used related donors with nonmyeloablative bone marrow transplantation; mixed chimerism was transient in the human trials. Unstimulated Tregs (CD4+CD25+CD127-), CD4+ non-Tregs (CD4+CD25-), CD4 and CD8 cells were FACS-sorted from thawed PBMCs. The patients were a few recipients of combined kidney and bone marrow transplants from the ITN036ST trial, and samples were available only from these trial subjects. Healthy control blood was processed to PBMCs by Ficoll density gradient and cryopreserved, and patient PBMCs were collected before and after transplant. For TCRbeta CDR3 sequencing, genomic DNA was extracted from sorted cells using the QIAGEN DNeasy Blood and Tissue Kit. High-throughput TCRbeta CDR3 sequencing, including PCR amplification with bias correction and internal controls, was performed commercially through immunoSEQ. As for how the authors treated the data: Unique productive TCRbeta sequences were defined by CDR3 nucleotide sequence when primers matched and otherwise by CDR3 amino acid sequence together with Vbeta and Jbeta genes. To correct for sorting error, sequences found in more than one sorted population at a frequency ratio of 2:1 or less were discarded, and the remaining shared sequences were assigned to the population with the higher frequency. Donor-reactive sequences were defined as at least 5-fold expanded in CFSE-low cells versus unstimulated cells, with frequency of at least 0.01% in CFSE-low cells. Repertoire divergence was quantified by Jensen-Shannon divergence using the top 100 TCRbeta sequences ranked by frequency. For samples with multiple sequencing runs, sorting error was corrected separately for each run before the runs were pooled. Held by TCRdb, this immuneACCESS table contains in-frame sequences only and omits some clones. Under half of the omission traces to an unresolved V gene where checked; the cause of the rest is unknown. V and J calls and clone size follow that table, whereas D and trimming were derived from the DNA. This sample lists tens of thousands of clones; about 90% were detected once. Approximately 14% of the sample belongs to the ten largest clones.

A remark on this clone: Its specific antigen is unknown. No base quality values were provided; no much bigger clone lies one nucleotide off.

From the germline V gene (reference sequence), CDR1 is SGHNT and CDR2 is YYREEE. For this chain, trimming is 0 bases at the V end and 3 bases at the J end, and the number of junction bases without a gene match is 6. Measured from the cysteine to the phenylalanine, the CDR3 is 15 residues long. CDR3 DNA only is kept here, 45 bases in frame from base 1. The rearrangement joined TRBV5-4 to TRBJ2-7; 7 middle bases align to TRBD2. The sequences come from CD8+ T cells from blood (PBMCs), collected 24 months after the transplant. The clonotype was recovered from a human patient who received a combined kidney and bone marrow transplant. In transplant recipients, some T cells may be of donor rather than host origin. The DNA sequence is given as TGTGCCAGCAGCTTGGGTGCGGGAGTACTCTACGAGCAGTACTTC. The resulting protein is CASSLGAGVLYEQYF.